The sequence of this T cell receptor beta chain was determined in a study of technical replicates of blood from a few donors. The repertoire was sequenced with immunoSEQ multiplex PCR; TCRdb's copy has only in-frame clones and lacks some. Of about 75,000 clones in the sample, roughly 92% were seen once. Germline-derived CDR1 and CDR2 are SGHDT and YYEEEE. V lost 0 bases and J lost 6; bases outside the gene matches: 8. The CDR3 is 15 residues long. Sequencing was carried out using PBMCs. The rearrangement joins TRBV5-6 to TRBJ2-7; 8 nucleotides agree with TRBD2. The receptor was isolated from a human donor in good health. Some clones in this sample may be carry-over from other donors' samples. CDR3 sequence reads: CASSLESGRVGEQYF. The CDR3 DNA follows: TGTGCCAGCAGCTTGGAGAGCGGGAGAGTTGGCGAGCAGTACTTC.